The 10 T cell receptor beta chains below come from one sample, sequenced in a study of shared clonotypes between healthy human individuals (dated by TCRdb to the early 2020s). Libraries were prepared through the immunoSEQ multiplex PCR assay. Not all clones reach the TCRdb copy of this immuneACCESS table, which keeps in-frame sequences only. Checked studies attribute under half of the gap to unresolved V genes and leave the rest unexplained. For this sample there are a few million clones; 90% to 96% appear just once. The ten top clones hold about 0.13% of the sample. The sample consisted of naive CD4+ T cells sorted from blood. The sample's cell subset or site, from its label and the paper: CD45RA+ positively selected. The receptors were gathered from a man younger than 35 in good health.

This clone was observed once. The CDR3 bases are TGTGCCAGCAGCTCGACAGGGACCGAAAAACTGTTTTTT. Encoded protein: CASSSTGTEKLFF. The chain combines TRBV6-5 with TRBJ1-4; 7 nucleotides line up with TRBD1. Looked up from germline, CDR1 is MNHEY and CDR2 is SVGAGI. Trimming took 6 bases from V and 8 from J; bases not matched to a gene: 6. The CDR3 length is 13 residues.

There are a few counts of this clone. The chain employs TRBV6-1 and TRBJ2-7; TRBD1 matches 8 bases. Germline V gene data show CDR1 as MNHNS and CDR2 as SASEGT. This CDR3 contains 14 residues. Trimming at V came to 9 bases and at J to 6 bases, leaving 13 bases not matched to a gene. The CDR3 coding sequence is TGTGCCAGTCGGACCGGGACAGGCCTCTTCGAGCAGTACTTC. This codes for CASRTGTGLFEQYF.

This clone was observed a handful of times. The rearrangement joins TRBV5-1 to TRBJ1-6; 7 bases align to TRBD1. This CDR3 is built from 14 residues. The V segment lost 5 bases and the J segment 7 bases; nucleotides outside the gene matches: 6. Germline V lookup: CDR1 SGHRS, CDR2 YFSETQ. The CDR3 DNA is TGCGCCAGCAGTCCGGACAGGACGAATTCACCCCTCCACTTT. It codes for CASSPDRTNSPLHF.

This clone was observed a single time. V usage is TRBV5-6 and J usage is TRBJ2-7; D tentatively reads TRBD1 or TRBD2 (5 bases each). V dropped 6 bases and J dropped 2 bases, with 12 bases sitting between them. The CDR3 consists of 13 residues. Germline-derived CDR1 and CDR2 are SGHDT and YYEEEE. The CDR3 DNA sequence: TGTGCCAGCACCACGGGACCCACCTACGAGCAGTACTTC. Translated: CASTTGPTYEQYF.

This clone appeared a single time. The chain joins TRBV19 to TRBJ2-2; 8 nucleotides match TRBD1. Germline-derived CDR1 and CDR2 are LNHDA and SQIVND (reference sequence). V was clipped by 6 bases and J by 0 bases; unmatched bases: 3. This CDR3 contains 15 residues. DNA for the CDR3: TGTGCCAGTAGGCCGGGACAGGCGAACACCGGGGAGCTGTTTTTT. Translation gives CASRPGQANTGELFF.

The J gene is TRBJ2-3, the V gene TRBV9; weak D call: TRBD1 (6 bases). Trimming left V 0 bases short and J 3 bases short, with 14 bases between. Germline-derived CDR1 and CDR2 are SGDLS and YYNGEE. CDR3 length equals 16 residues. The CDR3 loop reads CASSVEGTRLTDTQYF. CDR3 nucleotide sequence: TGTGCCAGCAGCGTAGAAGGGACACGGTTAACAGATACGCAGTATTTT.

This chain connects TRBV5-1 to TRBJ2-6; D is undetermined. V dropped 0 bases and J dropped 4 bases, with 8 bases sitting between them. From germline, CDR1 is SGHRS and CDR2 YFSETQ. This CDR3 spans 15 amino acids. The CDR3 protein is CASSLEGFGANVLTF. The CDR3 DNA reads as TGCGCCAGCAGCTTGGAAGGGTTCGGGGCCAACGTCCTGACTTTC.

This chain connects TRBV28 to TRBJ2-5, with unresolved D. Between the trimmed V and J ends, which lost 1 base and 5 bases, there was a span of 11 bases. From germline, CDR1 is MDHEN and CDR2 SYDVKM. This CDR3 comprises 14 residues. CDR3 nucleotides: TGTGCCAGCAGTTTATCTGGGAAGGCTGAGACCCAGTACTTC. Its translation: CASSLSGKAETQYF.

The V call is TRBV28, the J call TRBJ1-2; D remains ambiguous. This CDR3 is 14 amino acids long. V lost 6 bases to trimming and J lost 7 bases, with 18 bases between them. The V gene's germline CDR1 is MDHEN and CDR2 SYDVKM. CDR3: CASSEGGIKGGYTF. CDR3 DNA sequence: TGTGCCAGCAGCGAAGGAGGCATCAAAGGTGGCTACACCTTC.

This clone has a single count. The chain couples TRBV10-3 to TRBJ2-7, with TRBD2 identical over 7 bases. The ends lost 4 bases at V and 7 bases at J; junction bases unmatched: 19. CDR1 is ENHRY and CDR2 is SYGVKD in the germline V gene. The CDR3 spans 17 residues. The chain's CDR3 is CAISAGVSAGTGIEQYF. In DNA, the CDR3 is TGTGCCATCAGTGCGGGGGTATCAGCGGGGACGGGGATTGAGCAGTACTTC.